This TCR beta chain came from a study of CD8 T cells in Susac syndrome. Sequencing of TCR beta was carried out in blood CD8+ and CD4+ T cells. Negative magnetic isolation gave CD8+ and CD4+ cells; FACS enriched CD8+ TEMRA. The trim removed 7 bases at V and 4 bases at J, leaving 13 bases unmatched. The CDR3 runs 16 residues. Germline V CDR1 and CDR2: SQVTM, ANQGSEA. With random hexamers, reverse transcription was performed on about 0.5 to 1 ug of RNA. Amplification of TCR beta CDR3 spanned 54 Vbeta and 13 Jbeta via immunoSEQ multiplex PCR. TCRdb itself ran the immunoSEQ multiplex PCR reads through MiXCR, one entry per CDR3 protein. The sample comprises some 160,000 distinct CDR3 sequences, approximately 95% of which are singletons, and less than 0.2% rests with the top ten.

The sequenced sample was CD8+ T cells from PBMCs. The clonotype was recovered from a human donor with multiple sclerosis. The rearrangement joins TRBV29-1 to TRBJ2-1; 10 nucleotides align to TRBD2. CDR3 region: CSAIPNEAGGYNEQFF. CDR3 DNA: TGCAGCGCCATCCCCAACGAAGCGGGAGGGTACAATGAGCAGTTCTTC.